These 12 T cell receptor beta chains were sequenced from one sample in a study of cytomegalovirus exposure and HLA in healthy donors. The PCR made use of 60 Vbeta and 13 Jbeta primers. Generated by immunoSEQ multiplex PCR, the TCRdb table keeps only in-frame clones and is missing some. The sample consists of some 100,000 clones, approximately 71% of them appearing once. Sample: PBMCs. These receptors were obtained from a woman in her seventies in good health and CMV-seropositive.

The chain joins TRBV9 to TRBJ2-2; D is unclear. Looked up from germline, CDR1 is SGDLS and CDR2 is YYNGEE. V lost 4 bases, J lost 3 bases, and 10 bases lay in between. The length of the CDR3 is 14 residues. The chain's CDR3 is CASSYKVYTGELFF. CDR3 nucleotide sequence: TGTGCCAGCAGCTACAAAGTGTACACCGGGGAGCTGTTTTTT.

This clone was observed a handful of times. This chain joins TRBV19 and TRBJ2-7; 11 bases match TRBD2. The V and J ends lost 5 bases and 4 bases, in that order; junction bases with no gene match: 4. CDR3 length: 14 amino acids. Germline CDR1 and CDR2: LNHDA and SQIVND (reference sequence). In DNA, the CDR3 is TGTGCCAGTAGTGACGCTAGCGGGGGGTACGAGCAGTACTTC. Protein: CASSDASGGYEQYF.

This chain connects TRBV7-2 to TRBJ2-3; TRBD2 might be the D (6 bases). The germline V and J ends were trimmed by 5 bases and 0 bases, with 18 bases remaining between them. From germline, CDR1 is SGHTA and CDR2 FQGNSA. The CDR3 contains 17 residues. CDR3 DNA: TGTGCCAGCAGCCCCCTACCGGGACTCGCTAGCACAGATACGCAGTATTTT. This codes for CASSPLPGLASTDTQYF.

This clone was picked up one time. The chain joins TRBV4-2 to TRBJ2-3, with 8 nucleotides matching TRBD2. Germline-derived CDR1 and CDR2 are LGHNA and YNFKEQ. The CDR3 spans 18 residues. V lost 2 bases, J lost 1 base, and 11 bases stayed unmatched. CDR3 nucleotide sequence: TGTGCCAGCAGCCAACGAGTCCTCGGGGGGGCCGGCACAGATACGCAGTATTTT. Protein product: CASSQRVLGGAGTDTQYF.

The CDR3 DNA reads TGCGCCAGCAGCCAAGCGGAACTAGTAGCAGAGACCCAGTACTTC. Its translation is CASSQAELVAETQYF. The rearrangement uses TRBV4-1 and TRBJ2-5; tentative D call: TRBD2 (5 bases). Germline V gives CDR1 MGHRA, CDR2 YSYEKL. This CDR3 region has 15 residues. Trimming took 1 base from V and 4 from J, leaving 13 bases between them.

This rearrangement joins TRBV2 to TRBJ1-2; the D is unclear. Per the germline V gene, CDR1 is SNHLY and CDR2 is FYNNEI. The CDR3 is made up of 11 amino acids. V shed 7 bases and J shed 8 bases, with 11 bases lying between them. The CDR3, as DNA: TGTGCCAGCACGTCGGGGTTGGGCTACACCTTC. Translated: CASTSGLGYTF.

This clone was detected only once. J is TRBJ1-3 and V is TRBV7-2; D remains unclear. The V gene's germline CDR1 is SGHTA and CDR2 FQGNSA. The CDR3 loop spans 15 amino acids. V lost 5 bases, J lost 3 bases, and 14 bases lay in between. CDR3 loop: CASSPTTRVGNTIYF. The CDR3, as DNA: TGTGCCAGCAGCCCCACCACGAGGGTTGGAAACACCATATATTTT.

The chain employs TRBV18 and TRBJ1-5; 7 bases map to TRBD1. The CDR3 runs 15 residues. J gave up 6 bases and V 3 bases, and 8 bases lay outside the gene matches. CDR1 and CDR2 (germline): KGHSH, LQKENI. The CDR3 here is CASSPDRAGGQPQHF. The CDR3, as DNA: TGTGCCAGCTCACCTGACAGGGCGGGGGGTCAGCCCCAGCATTTT.

This chain links TRBV7-6 with TRBJ2-5, with 9 bases aligning to TRBD2. Per the germline V gene, CDR1 is SGHVS and CDR2 is FNYEAQ. The CDR3 is 14 amino acids. V was pared by 4 bases and J by 5 bases, with 5 bases of the junction left unmatched. This chain's CDR3 is CASSSLAGRETQYF. CDR3 DNA: TGTGCCAGCAGCTCTCTAGCGGGGAGGGAGACCCAGTACTTC. Together with reference TRBV7-6 and TRBJ2-5, the CDR3 gives the full variable domain: GAGVSQSPRYKVTKRGQDVALRCDPISGHVSLYWYRQALGQGPEFLTYFNYEAQQDKSGLPNDRFSAERPEGSISTLTIQRTEQRDSAMYRCASSSLAGRETQYFGPGTRLLVL.

The rearrangement links TRBV7-9 to TRBJ2-1; TRBD2 is a possible D gene (5 bases). This CDR3 is 13 amino acids long. Between the trimmed V and J ends, which lost 2 bases and 7 bases, there was a span of 9 bases. CDR1 SEHNR and CDR2 FQNEAQ come from the germline V gene (reference sequence). CDR3 bases: TGTGCCAGCAGCTTAAATTCGGGAAATGAGCAGTTCTTC. This gives the protein CASSLNSGNEQFF.

V is TRBV19 and J is TRBJ2-1, with D possibly matching TRBD2 (6 bases). Germline-derived CDR1 and CDR2 are LNHDA and SQIVND (reference sequence). The CDR3 runs 13 residues. V lost 3 bases to trimming and J lost 6 bases, with 9 bases between them. The CDR3 region has the DNA TGTGCCAGTAGTATCAACGGGGGCAATGAGCAGTTCTTC. Amino acid sequence: CASSINGGNEQFF.

The chain uses TRBV10-3 and TRBJ1-2, with a possible D match to TRBD1 (6 bases). V dropped 3 bases and J dropped 4 bases, with 15 bases sitting between them. Germline lookup yields CDR1 ENHRY and CDR2 SYGVKD. The CDR3 is made up of 15 amino acids. CDR3 protein: CAISESPGQIYGYTF. In nucleotides, the CDR3 is TGTGCCATCAGTGAAAGCCCTGGACAGATCTATGGCTACACCTTC.